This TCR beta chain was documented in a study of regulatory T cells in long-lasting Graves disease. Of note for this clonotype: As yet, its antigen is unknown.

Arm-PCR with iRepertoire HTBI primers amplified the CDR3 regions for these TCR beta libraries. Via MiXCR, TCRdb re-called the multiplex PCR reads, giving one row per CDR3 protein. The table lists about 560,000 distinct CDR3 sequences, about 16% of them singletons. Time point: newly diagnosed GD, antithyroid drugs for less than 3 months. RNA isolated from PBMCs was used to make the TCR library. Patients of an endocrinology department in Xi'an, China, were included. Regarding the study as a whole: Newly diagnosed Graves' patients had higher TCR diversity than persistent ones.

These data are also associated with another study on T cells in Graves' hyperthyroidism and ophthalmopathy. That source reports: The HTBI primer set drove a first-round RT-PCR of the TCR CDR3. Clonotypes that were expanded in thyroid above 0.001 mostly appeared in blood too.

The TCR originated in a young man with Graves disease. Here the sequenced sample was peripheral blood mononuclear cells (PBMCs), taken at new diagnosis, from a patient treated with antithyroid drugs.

DNA for the CDR3: TGCAGTGCGGACGGGGACAATATCAATCAGCCCCAGCATTTT. It translates to CSADGDNINQPQHF. The chain joins TRBV20-1 to TRBJ1-5; D may be TRBD1 (6 bases). The length of the CDR3 is 14 residues. Trimming took off 6 bases at V and 3 bases at J, with 15 bases between the two ends. Germline V CDR1 and CDR2: DFQATT, SNEGSKA (reference sequence).